The clone carrying this TCR beta chain was observed a single time. Its matching antigen is unknown. This sample was included in a study of CD8 T cells in ankylosing spondylitis. The study's findings and limits: One TCR beta motif, made up of seven to nine highly homologous variants, appeared characteristic of ankylosing spondylitis blood. Those disease-linked clones were CD8+; they were also relatively rare in peripheral blood. Reportedly, matched ankylosing spondylitis synovial fluid was significantly enriched for disease-linked clones.

TCRdb redid the calling of the 5' RACE reads with MiXCR, one entry per CDR3 protein. The data contain fewer than 200,000 distinct CDR3 sequences, 15% to 20% of them singletons. This receptor was taken from a male donor under 30 with ankylosing spondylitis or in good health (not recorded which). The specimen sequenced was blood, either unsorted or a sorted T cell fraction (not recorded which).

CDR3: CASNFRDEQYF. CDR3 DNA sequence: TGTGCCAGCAACTTCAGGGACGAGCAGTACTTC. The chain carries TRBV6-6 and TRBJ2-7; the D gene is possibly TRBD1 (5 bases). Germline assignment: CDR1 MNHNY and CDR2 SVGAGI (reference sequence). The CDR3 extends over 11 amino acids. Trimming removed 7 bases at V and 5 bases at J, with 9 bases between.